Shown below are 26 T cell receptor beta chains from a single sample sequenced in a study of blood T cell repertoires in COVID-19. Sequenced by immunoSEQ multiplex PCR; TCRdb stores in-frame clones only, minus some. The data contain about 140,000 clones, 80% to 90% of them singletons. The sample comprised peripheral blood. All receptors derive from a woman between 35 and 50 years old with acute or convalescent COVID-19.

The V and J genes are TRBV7-3 and TRBJ1-2; 8 bases agree with TRBD1. V trimming: 5 bases; J trimming: 5 bases; junction bases outside the gene matches: 16. This CDR3 comprises 17 residues. Germline CDR1 SGHTA, CDR2 FQGTGA. This CDR3 reads CASSKGAGTGQFYGYTF. As DNA, the CDR3 is TGTGCCAGCAGCAAAGGGGCCGGGACAGGCCAGTTTTATGGCTACACCTTC. The variable domain in full, with the rest retrieved from reference TRBV7-3 and TRBJ1-2, is GAGVSQTPSNKVTEKGKYVELRCDPISGHTALYWYRQSLGQGPEFLIYFQGTGAADDSGLPNDRFFAVRPEGSVSTLKIQRTERGDSAVYLCASSKGAGTGQFYGYTFGSGTRLTVV.

The gene calls are TRBV19 and TRBJ2-7, with D uncertain. Trimming cost V 0 bases and J 2 bases, with 5 bases left between them. CDR3 size: 13 residues. Germline assignment: CDR1 LNHDA and CDR2 SQIVND (reference sequence). The chain's CDR3 is CASSIDLTYEQYF. The CDR3 nucleotides are TGTGCCAGTAGTATAGACCTAACCTACGAGCAGTACTTC.

This clone showed up just once. This chain connects TRBV3-1 (or the pseudogene TRBV3-2) to TRBJ2-7; 7 bases match TRBD2. Germline V lookup: CDR1 LGHDT, CDR2 YNNKEL (reference sequence). The CDR3 covers 16 residues. Unmatched junction bases numbered 5, after V lost 0 bases and J lost 0 bases. The CDR3 reads CASSQDSGLSSYEQYF. CDR3 coding DNA: TGTGCCAGCAGCCAAGATAGCGGGTTAAGCTCCTACGAGCAGTACTTC.

V gene TRBV7-2 combines with J gene TRBJ2-2, with D maybe TRBD1 (5 bases). The CDR3 totals 18 residues. The germline V gene encodes CDR1 SGHTA and CDR2 FQGNSA. Trimming removed 1 base at V and 1 base at J, with 16 bases between. DNA of the CDR3: TGTGCCAGCAGCTTAGTGGGCCGGCCAGGGCGGAACACCGGGGAGCTGTTTTTT. As protein: CASSLVGRPGRNTGELFF.

The chain combines TRBV11-2 with TRBJ2-3; 11 positions match TRBD2. Germline trimming cut 2 bases from V and 0 bases from J; bases unmatched to any gene: 7. Germline V gives CDR1 SGHAT, CDR2 FQNNGV. The CDR3 covers 18 residues. Written as DNA, the CDR3 is TGTGCCAGCAGCTTAAGGCCCGGGACTAGCGGTAGCACAGATACGCAGTATTTT. It yields the protein CASSLRPGTSGSTDTQYF.

This clone is a singleton in its sample. The CDR3 reads CASSSSGIPEAFF. CDR3 bases: TGTGCCAGCAGTTCTTCCGGTATTCCTGAAGCTTTCTTT. The chain joins TRBV12-3 or TRBV12-4 to TRBJ1-1; D uncertain. Trimming cost V 4 bases and J 6 bases, with 12 bases left between them. The CDR3 covers 13 residues.

Here the CDR3 reads CASSVYVTGRQETQYF. The CDR3 DNA follows: TGTGCCAGCAGTGTTTACGTGACAGGGCGACAAGAGACCCAGTACTTC. The gene calls are TRBV6-1 and TRBJ2-5, with TRBD1 matching 7 bases. CDR1 and CDR2 (germline): MNHNS, SASEGT. V shed 4 bases and J 2 bases; nucleotides not matched to a gene: 10. The length of the CDR3 is 16 residues.

The chain uses TRBV13 and TRBJ2-7, with D perhaps matching TRBD1 (6 bases). In germline, CDR1 is PRHDT, CDR2 FYEKMQ (reference sequence). The CDR3 is 13 amino acids. The V end was cut by 5 bases, the J end by 3 bases, with 11 bases between. Here the CDR3 reads CASSADRNYEQYF. For the CDR3, the DNA is TGTGCCAGCAGCGCAGACAGGAACTACGAGCAGTACTTC.

This sequence joins TRBV28 and TRBJ1-4; D is undetermined. Trimming pared 7 bases from V and 7 bases from J, leaving 25 bases between. The CDR3 consists of 17 residues. CDR1 is MDHEN, CDR2 SYDVKM, per germline. CDR3 DNA sequence: TGTGCCAGCAAGCCATCCCCCGGCTCCGGGCGGGGTGAAAAACTGTTTTTT. Encoded protein: CASKPSPGSGRGEKLFF.

The chain carries TRBV6-1 and TRBJ1-6; a weak D match, TRBD1 (6 bases). This CDR3 is 15 amino acids long. The V end lost 2 bases, the J end lost 8 bases, and 13 bases lay between the germline ends. CDR1 and CDR2 (germline): MNHNS, SASEGT. The CDR3 loop reads CASSETRQVYSPLHF. As DNA, the CDR3 is TGTGCCAGCAGTGAAACTAGACAGGTGTATTCACCCCTCCACTTT.

V is TRBV5-8 and J is TRBJ2-5; D remains ambiguous. The germline V and J ends were trimmed by 5 bases and 5 bases, with 10 bases remaining between them. The CDR3 has 12 amino acids. The germline V gene has CDR1 SGHTS and CDR2 YDEGEE. CDR3 DNA sequence: TGTGCCAGCAGATTTATCGGGGAGACCCAGTACTTC. Amino acid sequence: CASRFIGETQYF.

The chain carries TRBV5-8 and TRBJ2-7, with TRBD2 identical over 11 bases. Germline V gives CDR1 SGHTS, CDR2 YDEGEE. J gave up 4 bases and V 5 bases, and 5 bases lay outside the gene matches. This CDR3 region has 14 residues. The CDR3: CASSLAGGVYEQYF. The CDR3 DNA reads as TGTGCCAGCAGTCTAGCGGGAGGCGTATACGAGCAGTACTTC. The variable domain in full, completed from reference TRBV5-8 and TRBJ2-7, reads EAGVTQSPTHLIKTRGQQATLRCSPISGHTSVYWYQQALGLGLQFLLWYDEGEERNRGNFPPRFSGRQFPNYSSELNVNALELEDSALYLCASSLAGGVYEQYFGPGTRLTVT.

V and J are TRBV7-9 and TRBJ1-1, with TRBD1 matching over 10 bases. This CDR3 spans 15 amino acids. The V gene's germline CDR1 is SEHNR and CDR2 FQNEAQ (reference sequence). The junction had 7 bases not matched to a gene; V was cut back by 3 bases and J by 6 bases. CDR3 sequence: CASSLRGTGASEAFF. CDR3 nucleotide sequence: TGTGCCAGCAGCTTGCGCGGGACAGGGGCGTCTGAAGCTTTCTTT.

Turning to this clone: At the DNA level, this CDR3 is encoded by other sequences in the same sample as well. This chain links TRBV18 with TRBJ2-7; D is possibly TRBD2 (6 bases). The CDR3 has 14 amino acids. Trimming shortened V by 3 bases and J by 3 bases, and 12 bases separated the two germline ends. In germline, CDR1 is KGHSH, CDR2 LQKENI. The CDR3 protein is CASSPPGLSYEQYF. In DNA, the CDR3 is TGTGCCAGCTCACCCCCGGGACTCAGCTACGAGCAGTACTTC.

The V and J genes are TRBV27 and TRBJ1-5, with 9 bases matching TRBD1. Germline V gene lookup returns CDR1 MNHEY and CDR2 SMNVEV (reference sequence). The trim removed 5 bases at V and 7 bases at J, leaving 15 bases unmatched. The CDR3 length is 17 residues. The CDR3 DNA is TGTGCCAGCAGTCCGAAGACAGGGGGAGTTGGTCGGCAGCCCCAGCATTTT. Translated, it gives CASSPKTGGVGRQPQHF.

In its sample, this clone was seen once. The chain links TRBV5-4 to TRBJ2-1; D is perhaps TRBD1 (5 bases). V lost 2 bases and J 8 bases, leaving 11 bases between the germline ends. Germline CDR1 is SGHNT and CDR2 is YYREEE (reference sequence). The CDR3 consists of 13 residues. The CDR3 coding sequence is TGTGCCAGCAGCTTTCTAGGGGCGGATGAGCAGTTCTTC. Translating it yields CASSFLGADEQFF. The full variable domain, in which reference TRBV5-4 and TRBJ2-1 provide the parts outside the CDR3, is ETGVTQSPTHLIKTRGQQVTLRCSSQSGHNTVSWYQQALGQGPQFIFQYYREEENGRGNFPPRFSGLQFPNYSSELNVNALELDDSALYLCASSFLGADEQFFGPGTRLTVL.

J is TRBJ2-5 and V is TRBV6-5; no definite D call. The germline CDR1 and CDR2 sequences are MNHEY and SVGAGI. The V and J ends lost 8 bases and 4 bases respectively, with 14 bases between them. The CDR3 is made up of 13 amino acids. The CDR3 region is CASQSSIPETQYF. As DNA, the CDR3 is TGTGCCAGCCAATCGAGCATTCCAGAGACCCAGTACTTC.

As concerns this clone: At one of its ends the junction is not consistent with the germline gene, which may arise from a read error. V and J are TRBV3-1 (or the pseudogene TRBV3-2) and TRBJ2-3; TRBD2 matches 8 bases. There are 11 residues in the CDR3. Germline loops: CDR1 LGHDT, CDR2 YNNKEL (reference sequence). The CDR3, as DNA: TGTGCCAGCAGCCAAGACGGGAGGGGTAGTTTT. Amino acid sequence: CASSQDGRGSF.

This clone appeared a few times. The rearrangement links TRBV7-9 to TRBJ2-1; unclear D gene. The V and J ends lost 0 bases and 0 bases respectively, with 9 bases between them. This CDR3 comprises 16 residues. Looked up from germline, CDR1 is SEHNR and CDR2 is FQNEAQ (reference sequence). The CDR3 region is CASSLANLSSYNEQFF. CDR3 coding DNA: TGTGCCAGCAGCTTAGCGAACTTAAGCTCCTACAATGAGCAGTTCTTC.

CDR3 in DNA: TGTGCCAGTAGTAGGGACAGCGGCTACACCTTC. The encoded protein is CASSRDSGYTF. The V call is TRBV19, the J call TRBJ1-2; TRBD1 agrees at 7 bases. This CDR3 contains 11 residues. The V gene's germline CDR1 is LNHDA and CDR2 SQIVND (reference sequence). After removal of 4 bases from V and 8 bases from J, the junction contained 1 base not matched to a gene.

This chain connects TRBV4-1 to TRBJ2-2; no clear D. The CDR3 contains 13 residues. V lost 1 base, J lost 5 bases, and 5 bases lay in between. Germline V gene sequence: CDR1 MGHRA, CDR2 YSYEKL. The CDR3 region is CASSQAETGELFF. Written as DNA, the CDR3 is TGCGCCAGCAGCCAAGCGGAGACCGGGGAGCTGTTTTTT.

The chain has TRBV15 and TRBJ2-2, with D perhaps TRBD2 (5 bases). CDR1 LNHNV and CDR2 YYDKDF come from the germline V gene (reference sequence). With 9 bases removed from V and 7 bases from J, the gap between germline ends came to 21 bases. The CDR3 contains 15 residues. The CDR3 sequence: CATARLGRGGGELFF. The CDR3 bases are TGTGCCACGGCCCGCCTCGGCCGAGGAGGCGGGGAGCTGTTTTTT.

This rearrangement joins TRBV9 to TRBJ2-2, with 12 bases identical to TRBD2. CDR3 length equals 17 residues. Germline loops: CDR1 SGDLS, CDR2 YYNGEE. J lost 0 bases, V lost 0 bases, and 0 bases had no gene match. The CDR3 DNA is TGTGCCAGCAGCGTAGGGACTAGCGGGGCGAACACCGGGGAGCTGTTTTTT. This codes for CASSVGTSGANTGELFF.

This clone was found once. This chain connects TRBV5-6 to TRBJ2-3, with a possible D match to TRBD1 (5 bases). Germline V gene sequence: CDR1 SGHDT, CDR2 YYEEEE. The CDR3 contains 17 residues. V lost 7 bases and J lost 0, with 21 bases in between. The CDR3 loop reads CASRWGIGQTSTDTQYF. Here the CDR3 DNA reads TGTGCCAGCCGGTGGGGCATAGGGCAGACAAGCACAGATACGCAGTATTTT.

The chain joins TRBV28 to TRBJ1-1; 11 bases align to TRBD1. CDR1 is MDHEN, CDR2 SYDVKM, per germline. The CDR3 loop spans 15 amino acids. Losses at the gene ends were 2 bases for V and 6 bases for J; bases not matched to a gene: 5. The CDR3 is CASSLTGTGGAEAFF. Written as DNA, the CDR3 is TGTGCCAGCAGTTTAACTGGGACAGGGGGAGCTGAAGCTTTCTTT.

The chain links TRBV7-8 to TRBJ1-1; TRBD1 agrees at 8 bases. The CDR3 is made up of 15 amino acids. Germline assignment: CDR1 SGHVS and CDR2 FQNEAQ. V was pared by 4 bases and J by 1 base, with 5 bases of the junction left unmatched. CDR3 in amino acids: CASSSRTGPNTEAFF. DNA for the CDR3: TGTGCCAGCAGCTCCCGGACAGGGCCGAACACTGAAGCTTTCTTT.